The 29 T cell receptor beta chains in this list originate from one sample, sequenced in a study of T-cell reconstitution after alpha-beta-depleted transplantation in children. The library targeted TCRbeta and was prepared with unique molecular identifiers. TCRdb recomputed calls from the PCR reads with MiXCR, one row per CDR3 protein. The sample contains approximately 350,000 distinct CDR3 sequences, roughly 15% of which appear only once. The specimen was PBMCs, mostly from graft donor cells, collected 360 days after TCRalphabeta/CD19-depleted stem cell transplant. Receptor source: a male patient aged 2 to 9 who had a stem cell transplant for acute lymphoblastic leukemia, so the T cells may come from the graft donor.

The CDR3 nucleotides are TGCGCCAGCAGCTCTACCGCGTACGATGAGCAGTTCTTC. Amino acids: CASSSTAYDEQFF. V is TRBV5-1 and J is TRBJ2-1; no clear D. CDR1 and CDR2 from the germline V gene are SGHRS and YFSETQ. Trimming pared 3 bases from V and 8 bases from J, leaving 12 bases between. This CDR3 spans 13 amino acids.

This clonotype was found a few times. V gene TRBV29-1 combines with J gene TRBJ1-5, with D possibly matching TRBD1 (5 bases). Trimming cost V 4 bases and J 5 bases, with 12 bases left between them. This CDR3 contains 13 residues. CDR1 is SQVTM, CDR2 ANQGSEA, per germline. The CDR3 nucleotides read TGCAGCGTTGCTGGACAATACGATCAGCCCCAGCATTTT. Amino acid sequence: CSVAGQYDQPQHF.

This clonotype was seen more than once but under ten times. The chain is built from TRBV27 and TRBJ2-1; 9 positions agree with TRBD1. After removal of 6 bases from V and 1 base from J, the junction contained 7 bases not matched to a gene. Germline V gives CDR1 MNHEY, CDR2 SMNVEV (reference sequence). This CDR3 region has 16 residues. The CDR3 DNA reads as TGTGCCAGCAGCCCTAACAGGGGGCTGTCCTACAATGAGCAGTTCTTC. Translation: CASSPNRGLSYNEQFF.

Points on this clonotype: A junction boundary mismatches the germline segment, possibly from a read error. The chain combines TRBV3-1 with TRBJ1-1, with D unclear. The CDR3 has 12 amino acids. Germline lookup yields CDR1 LGHDT and CDR2 YNNKEL (reference sequence). The CDR3 nucleotides are TGTGCCAGCAACCAAGGCCACACTGAAGCTTTCTTT. It yields the protein CASNQGHTEAFF.

This clonotype appeared a few times. The V gene is TRBV6-5, the J gene TRBJ1-5; 9 positions agree with TRBD1. Germline V gives CDR1 MNHEY, CDR2 SVGAGI. The CDR3 totals 14 residues. V was clipped by 6 bases and J by 6 bases; unmatched bases: 6. This CDR3 reads CASSGQGRGQPQHF. The CDR3 DNA is TGTGCCAGCAGCGGACAGGGGAGGGGTCAGCCCCAGCATTTT.

This clonotype was detected only a few times. V and J are TRBV28 and TRBJ2-1, with a tentative D call TRBD1 (5 bases). The V end was cut by 3 bases, the J end by 6 bases, with 18 bases between. The CDR3 extends over 16 amino acids. Germline CDR1 reads MDHEN; CDR2 reads SYDVKM. In DNA, the CDR3 is TGTGCCAGCAGTTTCCCTCGGCAGGGTCTGGGCAATGAGCAGTTCTTC. Translated, it gives CASSFPRQGLGNEQFF.

This clonotype occurred a few times. The genes are TRBV6-5 and TRBJ1-1; 12 nucleotides align to TRBD1. Germline loops: CDR1 MNHEY, CDR2 SVGAGI. V lost 4 bases to trimming and J lost 4 bases; unmatched junction nucleotides: 7. The CDR3 is 16 residues long. This chain's CDR3 is CASSLTGQGASTEAFF. The CDR3 DNA sequence: TGTGCCAGCAGTTTAACGGGACAGGGGGCTAGCACTGAAGCTTTCTTT.

This clonotype has more than one count but fewer than ten. V gene TRBV4-1 combines with J gene TRBJ2-5, with TRBD2 identical over 7 bases. With V trimmed by 0 bases and J by 5 bases, 12 bases remained unmatched. The CDR3 loop spans 17 amino acids. CDR1 is MGHRA and CDR2 is YSYEKL in the germline V gene. CDR3 nucleotide sequence: TGCGCCAGCAGCCAAGATCCTATCGGCGGGAGCGGTGAGACCCAGTACTTC. Protein product: CASSQDPIGGSGETQYF.

This clonotype showed up just a few times. This chain connects TRBV5-1 to TRBJ1-4; TRBD1 agrees at 7 bases. Germline-derived CDR1 and CDR2 are SGHRS and YFSETQ. V gave up 0 bases and J gave up 5 bases; unmatched junction bases: 4. This CDR3 contains 15 residues. The CDR3 loop reads CASSLGDRQNEKLFF. In nucleotides, the CDR3 is TGCGCCAGCAGCTTGGGGGACAGACAGAATGAAAAACTGTTTTTT. The full variable domain, with the rest looked up from reference TRBV5-1 and TRBJ1-4, is KAGVTQTPRYLIKTRGQQVTLSCSPISGHRSVSWYQQTPGQGLQFLFEYFSETQRNKGNFPGRFSGRQFSNSRSEMNVSTLELGDSALYLCASSLGDRQNEKLFFGSGTQLSVL.

This clonotype has more than one count but fewer than ten. This chain links TRBV5-1 with TRBJ2-2, with unresolved D. The length of the CDR3 is 14 residues. Germline V gene data show CDR1 as SGHRS and CDR2 as YFSETQ. V dropped 0 bases and J dropped 4 bases, with 7 bases sitting between them. CDR3 bases: TGCGCCAGCAGCTTGGCCTCTCTCACCGGGGAGCTGTTTTTT. Amino acids: CASSLASLTGELFF.

This clonotype was observed a few times. The V and J genes are TRBV7-9 and TRBJ2-7; D not resolved. Germline V gene sequence: CDR1 SEHNR, CDR2 FQNEAQ (reference sequence). This CDR3 is built from 13 residues. Deletions cut 5 bases from V and 4 bases from J, with 12 bases between. The CDR3 protein is CASSPHSRYEQYF. In nucleotides, the CDR3 is TGTGCCAGCAGCCCCCATTCAAGGTACGAGCAGTACTTC.

The table lists this clonotype with a few counts. The J gene is TRBJ2-1, the V gene TRBV10-3; TRBD2 aligns across 14 bases. J lost 6 bases, V lost 3 bases, and 4 bases had no gene match. This CDR3 has 16 amino acids. Germline V gene data show CDR1 as ENHRY and CDR2 as SYGVKD. CDR3 sequence: CAISERLAGGGNEQFF. In DNA, the CDR3 is TGTGCCATCAGTGAAAGACTAGCGGGAGGGGGCAATGAGCAGTTCTTC.

This clonotype was picked up many times. The chain uses TRBV12-3 or TRBV12-4 and TRBJ2-1; TRBD2 aligns across 9 bases. V lost 3 bases, J lost 0 bases, and 0 bases stayed unmatched. This CDR3 region has 15 residues. CDR3 DNA sequence: TGTGCCAGCAGTTTTAGCGGGAGCTCCTACAATGAGCAGTTCTTC. Amino acids: CASSFSGSSYNEQFF.

A few counts support this clonotype. The chain combines TRBV12-3 or TRBV12-4 with TRBJ1-5, with 7 bases lining up with TRBD1. J lost 4 bases, V lost 5 bases, and 2 bases had no gene match. The CDR3 extends over 13 amino acids. The CDR3 is CASSTQGNQPQHF. The CDR3 DNA is TGTGCCAGCAGTACACAGGGGAATCAGCCCCAGCATTTT.

This clonotype was seen ten or more times. J is TRBJ2-7 and V is TRBV12-3 or TRBV12-4, with D unresolved. Trimming took 0 bases from V and 7 from J, leaving 10 bases between them. The CDR3 contains 13 residues. The CDR3 DNA follows: TGTGCCAGCAGTTTAGCTGAGGTGGGAGAGCAGTACTTC. Translation: CASSLAEVGEQYF.

The sample holds many counts of this clonotype. The chain couples TRBV12-3 or TRBV12-4 to TRBJ2-2; 11 positions agree with TRBD2. The length of the CDR3 is 17 residues. With V trimmed by 7 bases and J by 0 bases, 7 bases remained unmatched. CDR3 bases: TGTGCCAGCACCAGGACTAGCGGGTACGCGAACACCGGGGAGCTGTTTTTT. Amino acids: CASTRTSGYANTGELFF.

CDR3 DNA sequence: TGTGCCAGCAGTTTCACCCCTTCTAACCCCGGGGACCCAGATACGCAGTATTTT. This gives the protein CASSFTPSNPGDPDTQYF. This chain connects TRBV27 to TRBJ2-3; either TRBD1 or TRBD2 may fit D (5 bases each). The V end was cut by 3 bases, the J end by 4 bases, with 23 bases between. Germline loops: CDR1 MNHEY, CDR2 SMNVEV (reference sequence). This CDR3 is built from 18 residues.

This clonotype was picked up many times. The CDR3 here is CAISDPSGRLETQYF. CDR3 coding DNA: TGTGCCATCAGTGATCCTAGCGGGAGACTAGAGACCCAGTACTTC. The chain links TRBV10-3 to TRBJ2-5; 10 bases fit TRBD2. The CDR3 spans 15 residues. Germline CDR1 reads ENHRY; CDR2 reads SYGVKD. V shed 3 bases and J 4 bases; nucleotides not matched to a gene: 5.

The table lists this clonotype with a few counts. The gene calls are TRBV6-1 and TRBJ2-7; D may correspond to TRBD1 or TRBD2 (5 bases each). The CDR3 consists of 13 residues. Germline CDR1 and CDR2: MNHNS and SASEGT. Trimming cost V 6 bases and J 4 bases, with 13 bases left between them. The CDR3 DNA is TGTGCCAGCAGCCGAGGGGATGTATACGAGCAGTACTTC. Protein: CASSRGDVYEQYF.

This chain connects TRBV28 to TRBJ2-1; maybe TRBD2 (5 bases). This CDR3 region has 16 residues. The V end was cut by 4 bases, the J end by 0 bases, with 13 bases between. The germline V gene encodes CDR1 MDHEN and CDR2 SYDVKM. The CDR3 spells CASSSGLWSSYNEQFF. CDR3 nucleotides: TGTGCCAGCAGTTCCGGACTGTGGAGCTCCTACAATGAGCAGTTCTTC. The full variable domain, in which reference TRBV28 and TRBJ2-1 provide the parts outside the CDR3, is DVKVTQSSRYLVKRTGEKVFLECVQDMDHENMFWYRQDPGLGLRLIYFSYDVKMKEKGDIPEGYSVSREKKERFSLILESASTNQTSMYLCASSSGLWSSYNEQFFGPGTRLTVL.

V usage is TRBV4-1 and J usage is TRBJ2-1; maybe TRBD2 (6 bases). There are 16 residues in the CDR3. In germline, CDR1 is MGHRA, CDR2 YSYEKL. Trimming left V 0 bases short and J 3 bases short, with 12 bases between. CDR3 DNA sequence: TGCGCCAGCAGCCAAGATGGCCTAGCGTTCTACAATGAGCAGTTCTTC. Protein sequence: CASSQDGLAFYNEQFF.

This clonotype was found many times. The chain employs TRBV12-3 or TRBV12-4 and TRBJ2-7, with unresolved D. The CDR3 covers 11 residues. Trimming took 5 bases from V and 2 from J, leaving 4 bases between them. CDR3 amino acids: CASSGPYEQYF. DNA for the CDR3: TGTGCCAGCAGTGGACCCTACGAGCAGTACTTC.

This clonotype has only a few counts. This chain joins TRBV18 and TRBJ2-4; D tentatively fits TRBD1 or TRBD2 (6 bases each). CDR1 is KGHSH and CDR2 is LQKENI in the germline V gene. This CDR3 is built from 14 residues. V lost 3 bases and J 8 bases, leaving 14 bases between the germline ends. DNA of the CDR3: TGTGCCAGCTCACCCGAGGGGGGCCAGGACATTCAGTACTTC. This sequence encodes CASSPEGGQDIQYF.

The rearrangement links TRBV5-1 to TRBJ1-2; 10 bases agree with TRBD1. Germline trimming cut 3 bases from V and 1 base from J; bases unmatched to any gene: 12. The V gene's germline CDR1 is SGHRS and CDR2 YFSETQ. This CDR3 has 18 residues. The CDR3 spells CASSSSLTGTGVNYGYTF. CDR3 in DNA: TGCGCCAGCAGCTCCTCTCTAACCGGGACAGGGGTTAACTATGGCTACACCTTC.

The chain combines TRBV4-3 with TRBJ2-1, with D maybe TRBD2 (6 bases). Germline CDR1 is LGHNA and CDR2 is YSLEER. V gave up 0 bases and J gave up 6 bases, with 21 bases separating them. The CDR3 sequence is 18 residues long. The CDR3, as DNA: TGCGCCAGCAGCCAAGAACCCCGTCGGAGGGCCTCTCGCAATGAGCAGTTCTTC. Its translation: CASSQEPRRRASRNEQFF.

J is TRBJ2-7 and V is TRBV20-1; no firm D call. CDR3 length: 12 residues. V was cut by 2 bases and J by 2 bases, with 7 bases left in between. CDR1 is DFQATT, CDR2 SNEGSKA, per germline (reference sequence). In DNA, the CDR3 is TGCAGTGCTAGATATCAGGCCTACGAGCAGTACTTC. Its protein is CSARYQAYEQYF.

The sample holds many counts of this clonotype. This rearrangement joins TRBV20-1 to TRBJ2-1; D call uncertain. V was pared by 3 bases and J by 4 bases, with 7 bases between. Germline V gives CDR1 DFQATT, CDR2 SNEGSKA (reference sequence). This CDR3 comprises 12 residues. This CDR3 reads CSASWPYNEQFF. In nucleotides, the CDR3 is TGCAGTGCTAGTTGGCCTTACAATGAGCAGTTCTTC.

In its sample, this clonotype was seen a few times. The chain links TRBV6-2 or TRBV6-3 to TRBJ2-3; the D gene is possibly TRBD2 (5 bases). Germline V gene data show CDR1 as MNHEY and CDR2 as SVGEGT. The CDR3 has 18 amino acids. V was cut by 8 bases and J by 0 bases, with 24 bases left in between. CDR3 sequence (DNA): TGTGCCAGCGGCCGTGCGGCGGACTCCGCTGGTAGCACAGATACGCAGTATTTT. Its protein is CASGRAADSAGSTDTQYF.

This clonotype was found many times. This sequence joins TRBV7-2 and TRBJ1-6, with D perhaps TRBD1 (5 bases). The V end lost 5 bases, the J end lost 3 bases, and 11 bases lay between the germline ends. This CDR3 is 15 amino acids long. Germline loops: CDR1 SGHTA, CDR2 FQGNSA. CDR3 DNA sequence: TGTGCCAGCAGCCCGCAGGGAGGCTATAATTCACCCCTCCACTTT. It specifies CASSPQGGYNSPLHF.